A selection of T cell receptor beta chains follows, all from one sample in a study of response to subunit inactivated influenza vaccine. TCRdb used MiXCR to reprocess the RT-PCR reads, holding one entry per CDR3 protein. Found here are approximately 730,000 distinct CDR3 sequences, around 14% of them singletons; the top ten hold 6% to 8%. Material: PBMCs from blood, obtained around 15 days before vaccination. Receptors originate from a man aged 50-60 years who received an inactivated influenza vaccine. Each CDR3 is given with its conserved first and last residue. The D gene is left open where the match is weak. Some rows have no size entry. The others give once, few or many, or a class for an expanded clone.

few	TRBJ1-1	TRBD1	TRBV5-4	CASSQTGGETEAFF	TGTGCCAGCAGCCAGACAGGGGGCGAAACTGAAGCTTTCTTT
few	TRBJ2-7	TRBD1	TRBV5-1	CASSLAAGGAYEQYF	TGCGCCAGCAGCCTGGCGGCAGGGGGCGCGTACGAGCAGTACTTC
once	TRBJ2-7	-	TRBV6-5	CASSSQTGLFSEQYF	TGTGCCAGCAGTTCCCAGACTGGACTCTTTAGCGAGCAGTACTTC
many	TRBJ2-1	TRBD1	TRBV14	CASSLFRGSHEQFF	TGTGCCAGCAGCCTGTTCAGGGGGAGCCATGAGCAGTTCTTC
-	TRBJ2-3	-	TRBV7-9	CASTPLRGRGRTDTQYF	TGTGCCAGCACCCCCTTACGGGGTCGAGGGAGGACAGATACGCAGTATTTT
many	TRBJ2-2	-	TRBV4-2	CASSQERRGAGELFF	TGTGCCAGCAGCCAAGAAAGAAGGGGGGCCGGGGAGCTGTTTTTT
many	TRBJ2-1	TRBD2	TRBV28	CASSPSGTVYNEQFF	TGTGCCAGCAGCCCTAGCGGGACAGTCTACAATGAGCAGTTCTTC
few	TRBJ1-5	-	TRBV29-1	CSVEGGWQPQHF	TGCAGCGTTGAAGGGGGTTGGCAGCCCCAGCATTTT
-	TRBJ2-2	-	TRBV10-3	CAISESPGHLPAGELFF	TGTGCCATCAGTGAGTCGCCGGGACACCTCCCTGCCGGGGAGCTGTTTTTT
-	TRBJ1-1	-	TRBV23-1	CASSQPSPHEAFF	TGCGCCAGCAGTCAACCCTCGCCCCATGAAGCTTTCTTT
-	TRBJ1-2	-	TRBV28	CASTLRTETYGYTF	TGTGCCAGCACCCTACGGACAGAAACCTATGGCTACACCTTC
few	TRBJ2-3	-	TRBV7-9	CASSLAAGLADTQYF	TGTGCCAGCAGCTTAGCGGCAGGGCTGGCAGATACGCAGTATTTT
-	TRBJ2-7	TRBD1	TRBV10-3	CAITAGQGDYEQYF	TGTGCCATCACCGCGGGACAGGGGGACTACGAGCAGTACTTC
many	TRBJ1-5	TRBD1	TRBV20-1	CSARDQTGETQPQHF	TGCAGTGCTAGAGATCAAACAGGGGAGACTCAGCCCCAGCATTTT
few	TRBJ2-7	-	TRBV27	CASSLIGASSHSYEQYF	TGTGCCAGCAGTTTAATAGGGGCCAGTTCTCACTCCTACGAGCAGTACTTC
few	TRBJ2-7	TRBD2	TRBV7-3	CASSLTRLAGGYEQYF	TGTGCCAGCAGCTTAACTCGACTAGCGGGAGGCTACGAGCAGTACTTC
-	TRBJ2-7	-	TRBV20-1	CSAQSGGPYEQYF	TGCAGTGCCCAGTCCGGGGGGCCCTACGAGCAGTACTTC